The 19 T cell receptor beta chains reported below all come from one sample, sequenced in a study of vaccination effects on CD4 cells after COVID-19. Sequencing was performed with immunoSEQ multiplex PCR; in TCRdb, only in-frame clones are kept and a portion is missing. Among tens of thousands of clones listed, 66% were seen once. Before sequencing, viral peptide pools were used by the ViraFEST assay to expand antigen-specific CD4+ T cells. After about 10 days in culture, the CD4+ T cells were isolated. According to the study, vaccine recipients showed no prior SARS-CoV-2 infection and negative nucleocapsid antibodies. Their cognate antigens are unknown. Here the sequenced sample was CD4+ T cells from PBMCs cultured with HCoV-OC43 spike peptides, taken before COVID-19 vaccination. Subset noted: HCoV-OC43 spike overlapping peptide pool stimulation. These receptors all stem from a human donor who received a COVID-19 vaccine.

The V call is TRBV5-1, the J call TRBJ1-2; 8 positions agree with TRBD1. This CDR3 is built from 14 residues. CDR1 and CDR2 from the germline V gene are SGHRS and YFSETQ. Losses at the gene ends were 4 bases for V and 4 bases for J; bases not matched to a gene: 6. CDR3 DNA sequence: TGCGCCAGCAGCGTCACAGGGGGTCGCTATGGCTACACCTTC. Translation: CASSVTGGRYGYTF.

This clone has a handful of counts. The CDR3: CASSSGLDSPRSGNTIYF. The CDR3 bases are TGTGCCAGCAGCTCGGGACTGGACAGTCCCCGCTCTGGAAACACCATATATTTT. J is TRBJ1-3 and V is TRBV7-2; possible D gene TRBD1, 6 bases. Germline CDR1 SGHTA, CDR2 FQGNSA. V dropped 4 bases and J dropped 0 bases, with 19 bases sitting between them. There are 18 residues in the CDR3. The full variable domain, its missing parts supplied by reference TRBV7-2 and TRBJ1-3, is GAGVSQSPSNKVTEKGKDVELRCDPISGHTALYWYRQSLGQGLEFLIYFQGNSAPDKSGLPSDRFSAERTGGSVSTLTIQRTQQEDSAVYLCASSSGLDSPRSGNTIYFGEGSWLTVV.

A few counts support this clone. The chain combines TRBV5-1 with TRBJ2-7; 9 nucleotides align to TRBD1. This CDR3 spans 13 amino acids. Germline V gene sequence: CDR1 SGHRS, CDR2 YFSETQ. V was pared by 3 bases and J by 5 bases, with 3 bases of the junction left unmatched. CDR3 protein: CASSSGQGNEQYF. The CDR3, as DNA: TGCGCCAGCAGCTCGGGACAGGGTAACGAGCAGTACTTC.

The chain is built from TRBV5-1 and TRBJ1-1, with D maybe TRBD1 (5 bases). Germline CDR1 and CDR2: SGHRS and YFSETQ. The germline V and J ends were trimmed by 2 bases and 4 bases, with 9 bases remaining between them. This CDR3 contains 13 residues. The CDR3 nucleotides are TGCGCCAGCAGCTTTGGGGGGGGCACTGAAGCTTTCTTT. Amino acids: CASSFGGGTEAFF.

The V and J genes are TRBV6-5 and TRBJ2-4, with 10 bases fitting TRBD1. From germline, CDR1 is MNHEY and CDR2 SVGAGI. The CDR3 runs to 15 residues. V trimming: 5 bases; J trimming: 4 bases; junction bases outside the gene matches: 5. CDR3 sequence: CASSSPGQGKNIQYF. The CDR3 DNA is TGTGCCAGCAGTAGTCCGGGACAGGGGAAAAACATTCAGTACTTC.

The chain uses TRBV11-2 and TRBJ2-7, with 13 bases that match TRBD2. There are 19 residues in the CDR3. The J segment lost 5 bases and the V segment lost 4 bases, leaving 17 bases of the junction unmatched. Germline V gene sequence: CDR1 SGHAT, CDR2 FQNNGV. In DNA form, the CDR3 reads TGTGCCAGCAGCTCCTTTACACTCCTACTAGCGGGAGGGTTCGACGAGCAGTACTTC. Its protein is CASSSFTLLLAGGFDEQYF.

The chain employs TRBV29-1 and TRBJ1-2; 7 bases line up with TRBD1. The J segment lost 8 bases and the V segment lost 7 bases, leaving 7 bases of the junction unmatched. Germline CDR1 SQVTM, CDR2 ANQGSEA. The CDR3 length is 11 residues. The chain's CDR3 is CSAGDSGGYTF. The CDR3 DNA follows: TGCAGCGCCGGGGACAGCGGGGGCTACACCTTC. The full variable domain, completed using reference TRBV29-1 and TRBJ1-2, is SAVISQKPSRDICQRGTSLTIQCQVDSQVTMMFWYRQQPGQSLTLIATANQGSEATYESGFVIDKFPISRPNLTFSTLTVSNMSPEDSSIYLCSAGDSGGYTFGSGTRLTVV.

This chain links TRBV19 with TRBJ1-1; D ambiguous. V gave up 8 bases and J gave up 3 bases, with 4 bases separating them. The germline gives CDR1 LNHDA, CDR2 SQIVND (reference sequence). This CDR3 has 10 residues. CDR3 sequence (DNA): TGTGCCAGTGGGTACACTGAAGCTTTCTTT. This gives the protein CASGYTEAFF.

The chain employs TRBV6-5 and TRBJ2-2, with 9 bases matching TRBD1. The germline CDR1 and CDR2 sequences are MNHEY and SVGAGI. The CDR3 runs to 13 residues. V gave up 9 bases and J gave up 7 bases; unmatched junction bases: 6. CDR3: CASYRGQGGELFF. The CDR3 nucleotides read TGTGCCAGTTACAGGGGGCAAGGCGGGGAGCTGTTTTTT.

This chain connects TRBV11-2 to TRBJ1-2, with 10 bases lining up with TRBD1. Germline CDR1 reads SGHAT; CDR2 reads FQNNGV. Losses at the gene ends were 6 bases for V and 7 bases for J; bases not matched to a gene: 11. CDR3 length: 15 amino acids. In DNA, the CDR3 is TGTGCCAGCAGTACCCCGGGACAGGGGTTCGTTGGCTACACCTTC. It translates to CASSTPGQGFVGYTF.

There are a few counts of this clone. The rearrangement uses TRBV5-1 and TRBJ1-3; no clear D gene. CDR1 and CDR2 from the germline V gene are SGHRS and YFSETQ. The CDR3 sequence is 16 residues long. Trimming removed 0 bases at V and 0 bases at J, with 10 bases between. The CDR3 reads CASSLGDPLSGNTIYF. The CDR3 DNA reads TGCGCCAGCAGCTTGGGGGATCCCCTCTCTGGAAACACCATATATTTT.

The chain carries TRBV14 and TRBJ2-7; perhaps D is TRBD1 or TRBD2 (5 bases each). This CDR3 region has 16 residues. Trimming pared 0 bases from V and 5 bases from J, leaving 17 bases between. Per germline, CDR1 SGHDN and CDR2 FVKESK. DNA for the CDR3: TGTGCCAGCAGCCAAGATCTATGGGGGACCCTAAACGAGCAGTACTTC. Its protein is CASSQDLWGTLNEQYF. Combining the CDR3 with reference TRBV14 and TRBJ2-7 gives the whole variable domain EAGVTQFPSHSVIEKGQTVTLRCDPISGHDNLYWYRRVMGKEIKFLLHFVKESKQDESGMPNNRFLAERTGGTYSTLKVQPAELEDSGVYFCASSQDLWGTLNEQYFGPGTRLTVT.

This chain uses TRBV6-5 with TRBJ1-6, with a possible D match to TRBD1 (5 bases). The CDR3 totals 15 residues. Trimming took 4 bases from V and 10 from J, leaving 17 bases between them. In germline, CDR1 is MNHEY, CDR2 SVGAGI. In DNA, the CDR3 is TGTGCCAGCAGTTTGTTGCTCGGGGGGAGGTCACCCCTCCACTTT. Residues: CASSLLLGGRSPLHF.

The chain combines TRBV5-6 with TRBJ1-2; a possible D gene is TRBD1 (6 bases). V was clipped by 0 bases and J by 8 bases, with 11 bases between them. Looked up from germline, CDR1 is SGHDT and CDR2 is YYEEEE. This CDR3 has 13 amino acids. CDR3 sequence reads: CASSLDREGGYTF. The CDR3 DNA reads TGTGCCAGCAGCTTGGACAGGGAGGGCGGCTACACCTTC.

The rearrangement links TRBV6-6 to TRBJ1-6; D is possibly TRBD1 (6 bases). In germline, CDR1 is MNHNY, CDR2 SVGAGI (reference sequence). The CDR3 covers 13 residues. V was pared by 4 bases and J by 7 bases, with 8 bases between. The chain's CDR3 is CASSFTGNSPLHF. The CDR3 DNA is TGTGCCAGCAGTTTCACAGGGAATTCACCCCTCCACTTT.

This clone was picked up a small number of times. V and J are TRBV11-3 and TRBJ2-2; a possible D gene is TRBD2 (6 bases). The CDR3 sequence is 16 residues long. V shed 5 bases and J shed 3 bases, with 16 bases lying between them. Germline lookup yields CDR1 SGHNT and CDR2 YENEEA. The CDR3 nucleotides read TGTGCCAGCAGCCCCGGGAAGTGGGGGGACACCGGGGAGCTGTTTTTT. This encodes CASSPGKWGDTGELFF.

J is TRBJ2-3 and V is TRBV11-3; 10 nucleotides match TRBD2. V was clipped by 4 bases and J by 5 bases; unmatched bases: 9. The CDR3 loop spans 16 amino acids. Germline CDR1 SGHNT, CDR2 YENEEA. The CDR3 region is CASSSKREGRGDTQYF. Written as DNA, the CDR3 is TGTGCCAGCAGCTCTAAGCGGGAGGGCCGGGGAGATACGCAGTATTTT. Based on the CDR3 plus reference TRBV11-3 and TRBJ2-3, the full variable domain is EAGVVQSPRYKIIEKKQPVAFWCNPISGHNTLYWYLQNLGQGPELLIRYENEEAVDDSQLPKDRFSAERLKGVDSTLKIQPAELGDSAVYLCASSSKREGRGDTQYFGPGTRLTVL.

This clone has only a few counts. The chain links TRBV25-1 to TRBJ1-4; D unclear. Looked up from germline, CDR1 is MGHDK and CDR2 is SYGVNS. Trimming removed 4 bases at V and 8 bases at J, with 14 bases between. This CDR3 region has 14 residues. Written as DNA, the CDR3 is TGTGCCAGCAGTGGCAGCAGCTATCGAGAAAAACTGTTTTTT. Amino acid sequence: CASSGSSYREKLFF. Supplemented by reference TRBV25-1 and TRBJ1-4, the full variable domain reads EADIYQTPRYLVIGTGKKITLECSQTMGHDKMYWYQQDPGMELHLIHYSYGVNSTEKGDLSSESTVSRIRTEHFPLTLESARPSHTSQYLCASSGSSYREKLFFGSGTQLSVL.

The chain is built from TRBV5-1 and TRBJ2-1; D ambiguous. This CDR3 is built from 13 residues. Trimming shortened V by 0 bases and J by 5 bases, and 6 bases separated the two germline ends. Per the germline V gene, CDR1 is SGHRS and CDR2 is YFSETQ. This CDR3 is CASSLGADNEQFF. DNA for the CDR3: TGCGCCAGCAGCTTGGGGGCAGACAATGAGCAGTTCTTC.